The T cell receptor (beta chain) described here comes from a study of somatic mutations in cytotoxic T cells in rheumatoid arthritis. The study's findings and limits: With age, CD8+ clonality increased in rheumatoid arthritis patients, whereas no such increase appeared in healthy controls. Between rheumatoid arthritis patients and age-matched healthy controls, CD8+ T-cell clonality showed no significant difference.

V trimming: 3 bases; J trimming: 0 bases; junction bases outside the gene matches: 4. Germline V gives CDR1 LGHNA, CDR2 YSLEER. The CDR3 runs to 17 residues. Here immunoSEQ multiplex PCR was the method, and the copy in TCRdb shows in-frame clones only, minus some. The table records some 40,000 clones, roughly four fifths of them present only once. This clone has only one observation. Its specificity is not known. Once isolated by positive magnetic bead selection, the CD4+ and CD8+ cells had their purity checked by flow cytometry. The chain uses TRBV4-3 and TRBJ2-1; 11 bases are shared with TRBD2. The receptor's source is a middle-aged man in good health. Sequenced sample: CD8+ T cells sorted from blood. This CDR3 reads CASSQVLAGGSYNEQFF. In nucleotides, the CDR3 is TGCGCCAGCAGCCAGGTTCTAGCGGGAGGCTCCTACAATGAGCAGTTCTTC.